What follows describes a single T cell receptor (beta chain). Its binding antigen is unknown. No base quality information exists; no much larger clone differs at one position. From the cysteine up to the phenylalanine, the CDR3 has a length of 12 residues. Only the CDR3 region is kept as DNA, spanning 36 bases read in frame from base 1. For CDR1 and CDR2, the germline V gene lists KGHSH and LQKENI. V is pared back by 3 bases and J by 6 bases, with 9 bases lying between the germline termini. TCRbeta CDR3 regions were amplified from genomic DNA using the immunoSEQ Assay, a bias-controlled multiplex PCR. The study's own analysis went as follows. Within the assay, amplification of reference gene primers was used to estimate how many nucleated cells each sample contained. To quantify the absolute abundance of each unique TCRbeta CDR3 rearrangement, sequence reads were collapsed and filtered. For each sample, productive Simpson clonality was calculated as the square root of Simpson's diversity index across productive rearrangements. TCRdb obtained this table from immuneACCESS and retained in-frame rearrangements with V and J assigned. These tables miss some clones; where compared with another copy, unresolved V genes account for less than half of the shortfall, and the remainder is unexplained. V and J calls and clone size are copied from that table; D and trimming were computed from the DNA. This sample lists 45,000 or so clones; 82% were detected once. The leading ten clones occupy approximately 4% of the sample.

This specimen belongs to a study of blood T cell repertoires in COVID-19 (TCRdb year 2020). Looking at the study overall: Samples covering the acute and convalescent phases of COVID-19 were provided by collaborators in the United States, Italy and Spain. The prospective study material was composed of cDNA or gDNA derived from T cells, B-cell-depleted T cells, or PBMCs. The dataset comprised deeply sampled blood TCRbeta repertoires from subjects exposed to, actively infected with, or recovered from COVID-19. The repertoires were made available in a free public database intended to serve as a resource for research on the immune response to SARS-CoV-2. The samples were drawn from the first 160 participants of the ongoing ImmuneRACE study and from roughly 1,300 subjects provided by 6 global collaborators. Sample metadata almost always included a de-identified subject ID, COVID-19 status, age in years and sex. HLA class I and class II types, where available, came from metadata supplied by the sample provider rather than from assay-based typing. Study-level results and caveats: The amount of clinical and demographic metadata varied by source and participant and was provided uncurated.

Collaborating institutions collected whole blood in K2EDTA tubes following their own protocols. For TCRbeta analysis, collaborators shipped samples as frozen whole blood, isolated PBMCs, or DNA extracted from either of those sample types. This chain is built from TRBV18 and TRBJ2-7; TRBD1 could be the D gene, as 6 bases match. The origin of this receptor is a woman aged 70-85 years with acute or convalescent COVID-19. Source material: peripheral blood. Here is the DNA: TGTGCCAGCTCACCCAGGGGTGGCGAGCAGTACTTC. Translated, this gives CASSPRGGEQYF.